A selection of T cell receptor beta chains follows, all from one sample in a study of cytomegalovirus exposure and HLA in healthy donors. Method: immunoSEQ multiplex PCR; TCRdb's copy keeps in-frame clones and lacks some. The table shows approximately 120,000 clones, with about nine tenths occurring only once. Sequenced input: PBMCs. These receptors were collected from a woman aged 18 to 35 in good health and CMV-seronegative. Each CDR3 is given with its conserved first and last residue. Size tells how often a clone was seen (once, few, many) or the class of an expanded clone, and some rows leave it out.

V gene: TRBV19; J gene: TRBJ2-1; clone size: .; CDR3 protein: CASMGLDSSSYNEQFF
V gene: TRBV7-6; J gene: TRBJ1-3; clone size: .; CDR3 protein: CASSSKDRAPGNTIYF
V gene: TRBV19; J gene: TRBJ2-3; clone size: .; CDR3 protein: CASKRQGASYTDTQYF
V gene: TRBV4-1; J gene: TRBJ1-4; clone size: .; CDR3 protein: CASSQDRRQGSNNEKLFF
V gene: TRBV9; J gene: TRBJ2-3; clone size: .; CDR3 protein: CASREGATDTQYF
V gene: TRBV7-3; J gene: TRBJ2-1; clone size: .; CDR3 protein: CASSLTGGGGNEQFF
V gene: TRBV9; J gene: TRBJ1-6; clone size: .; CDR3 protein: CASSPTGSDYNSPLHF
V gene: TRBV6-5; J gene: TRBJ1-5; clone size: .; CDR3 protein: CASSYAGPNQPQHF
V gene: TRBV9; J gene: TRBJ2-7; clone size: .; CDR3 protein: CASSNGQGSYEQYF
V gene: TRBV5-4; J gene: TRBJ2-1; clone size: .; CDR3 protein: CASSFGSGPYNEQFF
V gene: TRBV2; J gene: TRBJ2-7; clone size: .; CDR3 protein: CASSERYEQYF
V gene: TRBV27; J gene: TRBJ1-5; clone size: .; CDR3 protein: CASSKYRGSDQPQHF
V gene: TRBV6-5; J gene: TRBJ2-5; clone size: .; CDR3 protein: CASSRDPSGQETQYF
V gene: TRBV7-3; J gene: TRBJ2-5; clone size: .; CDR3 protein: CASSVGQGGTQYF
V gene: TRBV12-5; J gene: TRBJ2-7; clone size: few; CDR3 protein: CASAAGRGEQYF
V gene: TRBV9; J gene: TRBJ1-5; clone size: once; CDR3 protein: CASSAQSNSNQPQHF
V gene: TRBV7-3; J gene: TRBJ2-6; clone size: once; CDR3 protein: CASSLIPGQGAPGANVLTF
V gene: TRBV19; J gene: TRBJ1-5; clone size: .; CDR3 protein: CASRGQVNQPQHF
V gene: TRBV5-1; J gene: TRBJ1-1; clone size: .; CDR3 protein: CASSRQGSGTEAFF
V gene: TRBV15; J gene: TRBJ1-5; clone size: .; CDR3 protein: CATSRDGQGGQPQHF
V gene: TRBV9; J gene: TRBJ2-3; clone size: .; CDR3 protein: CASSVGGLLGDTQYF
V gene: TRBV15; J gene: TRBJ1-6; clone size: .; CDR3 protein: CATSRGGSNSPLHF
V gene: TRBV5-5; J gene: TRBJ2-7; clone size: .; CDR3 protein: CASSLFSGNYEQYF
V gene: TRBV5-1; J gene: TRBJ2-7; clone size: .; CDR3 protein: CASSLVVGYEQYF
V gene: TRBV4-1; J gene: TRBJ2-5; clone size: .; CDR3 protein: CAARRVGETQYF
V gene: TRBV11-2; J gene: TRBJ2-5; clone size: .; CDR3 protein: CASSLSPVQETQYF
V gene: TRBV29-1; J gene: TRBJ1-2; clone size: .; CDR3 protein: CSVKTGYYGYTF
V gene: TRBV5-8; J gene: TRBJ2-3; clone size: .; CDR3 protein: CASSQGTGRSTDTQYF
V gene: TRBV4-3; J gene: TRBJ2-6; clone size: .; CDR3 protein: CASSQDRGGAGANVLTF
V gene: TRBV29-1; J gene: TRBJ1-5; clone size: .; CDR3 protein: CSVETESAQHF
V gene: TRBV5-4; J gene: TRBJ1-2; clone size: .; CDR3 protein: CASSLPGTYGYTF
V gene: TRBV30; J gene: TRBJ2-5; clone size: .; CDR3 protein: CAWSDTPGLAGGLEETQYF
V gene: TRBV29-1; J gene: TRBJ2-2; clone size: .; CDR3 protein: CSAGQGTGELFF
V gene: TRBV2; J gene: TRBJ2-7; clone size: .; CDR3 protein: CASRALAGDSYEQYF
V gene: TRBV6-8; J gene: TRBJ2-7; clone size: .; CDR3 protein: CASSPPAGTHTCYEQYF
V gene: TRBV6-1; J gene: TRBJ1-2; clone size: medium-sized; CDR3 protein: CASSEGDQGSYTF
V gene: TRBV9; J gene: TRBJ1-1; clone size: .; CDR3 protein: CASSGTQGNTEAFF
V gene: TRBV28; J gene: TRBJ2-7; clone size: once; CDR3 protein: CASSETVSSGSSYEQYF
V gene: TRBV18; J gene: TRBJ2-7; clone size: .; CDR3 protein: CASSPQQSTGIYEQYF
V gene: TRBV29-1; J gene: TRBJ2-1; clone size: .; CDR3 protein: CSTQSGRAYNEQFF
V gene: TRBV5-5; J gene: TRBJ2-1; clone size: once; CDR3 protein: CASSLGRGHSGSNEQFF
V gene: TRBV18; J gene: TRBJ2-5; clone size: .; CDR3 protein: CASSPAWGVGETQYF
V gene: TRBV9; J gene: TRBJ2-2; clone size: .; CDR3 protein: CASSTPGDRGPTGELFF
V gene: TRBV19; J gene: TRBJ1-5; clone size: .; CDR3 protein: CASNRDHQPQHF
V gene: TRBV27; J gene: TRBJ2-7; clone size: .; CDR3 protein: CASSPRMRPGTLPITSYEQYF
V gene: TRBV29-1; J gene: TRBJ1-1; clone size: .; CDR3 protein: CSARSGRENTEAFF
V gene: TRBV5-4; J gene: TRBJ2-5; clone size: .; CDR3 protein: CASSQPQGTQETQYF
V gene: TRBV9; J gene: TRBJ2-1; clone size: .; CDR3 protein: CASSPTLAGGPNEQFF
V gene: TRBV4-1; J gene: TRBJ2-4; clone size: .; CDR3 protein: CASSQDTRGTGKAKNIQYF
V gene: TRBV5-1; J gene: TRBJ2-5; clone size: once; CDR3 protein: CASRSGDLESATQYF
V gene: TRBV11-3; J gene: TRBJ1-5; clone size: .; CDR3 protein: CASSFDRAYSNQPQHF